Described below is a single TCR beta chain sequence and its context. The data were obtained in a study of cytomegalovirus exposure and HLA in healthy donors. The method was immunoSEQ multiplex PCR; TCRdb's version includes in-frame clones alone and lacks a portion of them. The sample contains 57,000 or so clones, 91% of which appear only once. Trimming cost V 5 bases and J 3 bases; bases outside gene matches: 1. The CDR3 contains 13 residues. Per germline, CDR1 MNHEY and CDR2 SMNVEV (reference sequence). Material: PBMCs. The clonotype was recovered from a woman aged 25 to 39 in good health and CMV-seronegative. V gene TRBV27 combines with J gene TRBJ2-1; 7 bases map to TRBD2. CDR3 amino acids: CASSSGVYNEQFF. Here the CDR3 DNA reads TGTGCCAGCAGTAGCGGGGTCTACAATGAGCAGTTCTTC.